These T cell receptor beta chains were read from a single sample in a study of blood T cell repertoires in COVID-19. Here immunoSEQ multiplex PCR was the method, and the copy in TCRdb shows in-frame clones only, minus some. In the table there are about 480,000 clones, 88% of which are singletons. Material: PBMCs or T cells enriched from blood (not recorded which). The receptors were sampled from a woman aged 40 to 55 who had recovered from COVID-19. CDR3s include the opening cysteine and the closing phenylalanine or tryptophan. A D gene is named only where the DNA matches it firmly. A clone size is listed for some rows: how often the clone was seen (once, few, many), or a class if it is expanded.

TRBV30	-	-	TRBJ1-4	TGTGCCTGGAGTGTTCAGGTTAATGAAAAACTGTTTTTT	CAWSVQVNEKLFF
TRBV15	-	-	TRBJ2-1	TGTGCCACCAGCAGAGATGTGAGGGATCACTCGGGGAATGAGCAGTTCTTC	CATSRDVRDHSGNEQFF
TRBV18	-	-	TRBJ1-5	TGTGCCAGCTCACCTGGGGGGAATCAGCCCCAGCATTTT	CASSPGGNQPQHF
TRBV12-5	-	-	TRBJ2-7	TGTGCTAGTGGTTTGCCCAACCTAGGCTCCTACGAGCAGTACTTC	CASGLPNLGSYEQYF
TRBV6-6	-	-	TRBJ1-5	TGTGCCAGCAGTTACCGCGATCAGCCCCAGCATTTT	CASSYRDQPQHF
TRBV4-3	TRBD1	-	TRBJ2-6	TGCGCCAGCAGCTCGGAAAACACAGGGGCTGGGGCCAACGTCCTGACTTTC	CASSSENTGAGANVLTF
TRBV24-1	-	-	TRBJ2-3	TGTGCCACCAGTGATTTCGGGCAGGGGTCAGATACGCAGTATTTT	CATSDFGQGSDTQYF
TRBV14	-	-	TRBJ2-7	TGTGCCAGCAGCCAGTACAGATTGGCAACGGTAGACAACTTC	CASSQYRLATVDNF
TRBV6-2/TRBV6-3	TRBD2	few	TRBJ2-1	TGTGCCAGCAGTCCCCGACTAGCGGGAGTTCGTGGTGAGCAGTTCTTC	CASSPRLAGVRGEQFF
TRBV6-2/TRBV6-3	-	-	TRBJ2-1	TGTGCCAGCAGTTACTCGACCAAGGCCCAAGCGGAGAGCTCCTACAATGAGCAGTTCTTC	CASSYSTKAQAESSYNEQFF
TRBV9	-	-	TRBJ2-2	TGTGCCAGCAGCGTAGTAGTGGGCGCGAACACCGGGGAGCTGTTTTTT	CASSVVVGANTGELFF
TRBV5-6	-	-	TRBJ2-7	TGTGCCAGCAGCTTGGCCCTCTACGAGCAGTACTTC	CASSLALYEQYF
TRBV6-5	-	once	TRBJ1-1	TGTGCCAGCAGTTACTCGACGGGTACTGAAGCTTTCTTT	CASSYSTGTEAFF
TRBV19	TRBD1	-	TRBJ1-6	TGTGCCAGTAGTATCCGGACAGGGGCAGTCAATTCACCCCTCCACTTT	CASSIRTGAVNSPLHF
TRBV3-1/TRBV3-2	-	-	TRBJ2-1	TGTGCCAGCAGCCAGTACGGGGACACCCTTGAGCAGTTCTTC	CASSQYGDTLEQFF
TRBV5-1	-	-	TRBJ2-5	TGCGCCAGCAGCTTGAGCGCTTGGGAGACCCAGTACTTC	CASSLSAWETQYF
TRBV12-2	-	few	TRBJ2-7	TGTGCAAGTCGCTTAGTAAGGACAGGGAGGTTTGGGCAGTACTTC	CASRLVRTGRFGQYF
TRBV7-2	TRBD1	-	TRBJ2-7	TGTGCCAGCAGCCTATATACAGGGGAAGGCTACGAGCAGTACTTC	CASSLYTGEGYEQYF
TRBV24-1	-	-	TRBJ2-4	TGTGCCACCAGTGATCCACGGACTAGAGGGGGGGCGGACATTCAGTACTTC	CATSDPRTRGGADIQYF
TRBV6-4	-	-	TRBJ1-1	TGTGCCAGCAGTGACGAAACTATCGGCGAAGCTTTCTTT	CASSDETIGEAFF
TRBV13	-	-	TRBJ1-3	TGTGCCAGCAGCTTAGCAGGGATACGCTCTGGAAACACCATATATTTT	CASSLAGIRSGNTIYF
TRBV12-5	-	-	TRBJ2-1	TGTGCTAGTGGTTCCTCCCAAGGACGGGGTGAAACCGACCAGTTCTTC	CASGSSQGRGETDQFF
TRBV7-2	TRBD2	-	TRBJ2-7	TGTGCCAGCAGCCCTAACGGCGGGAGTTCCCACGAGCAGTACTTC	CASSPNGGSSHEQYF
TRBV11-3	-	-	TRBJ2-1	TGTGCCAGCAGCTCGCAATCGGGCTCCTACAATGAGCAGTTCTTC	CASSSQSGSYNEQFF